One sample yielded the 30 T cell receptor beta chains listed below, sequenced in a study of blood T cell repertoires in COVID-19. Measured with immunoSEQ multiplex PCR; TCRdb has only the in-frame clones, and not every one. The sample carries fewer than 250,000 clones, 84% recorded once. Sequenced: PBMCs or T cells enriched from blood (not recorded which). Source of these receptors: a woman in her thirties who had recovered from COVID-19.

J is TRBJ1-2 and V is TRBV10-3, with D perhaps matching TRBD1 (5 bases). CDR1 is ENHRY and CDR2 is SYGVKD in the germline V gene. V lost 7 bases and J lost 7, with 25 bases in between. This CDR3 has 16 amino acids. CDR3 DNA sequence: TGTGCCATCACTGGGGCCGCAGGCATTGGAAACGGTGGCTACACCTTC. It codes for CAITGAAGIGNGGYTF.

The J gene is TRBJ2-7, the V gene TRBV11-2; 7 positions agree with TRBD1. Germline loops: CDR1 SGHAT, CDR2 FQNNGV. Trimming removed 4 bases from V and 8 bases from J; junction bases left unmatched: 14. The CDR3 consists of 15 residues. CDR3 loop: CASSSHRGKAAQQYV. CDR3 bases: TGTGCCAGCAGCTCACACAGGGGAAAGGCGGCACAGCAGTACGTC.

The rearrangement uses TRBV28 and TRBJ2-2; 12 nucleotides line up with TRBD2. V shed 8 bases and J 7 bases; nucleotides not matched to a gene: 20. CDR3 length equals 19 residues. The V gene's germline CDR1 is MDHEN and CDR2 SYDVKM. DNA for the CDR3: TGTGCCAGCGGCCCCCCTTTTATAAGGACTAGCGGGGAGGTCGGGGAGCTGTTTTTT. Amino acid sequence: CASGPPFIRTSGEVGELFF.

The chain uses TRBV7-8 and TRBJ1-5; 7 positions agree with TRBD1. CDR3 length: 15 residues. The germline CDR1 and CDR2 sequences are SGHVS and FQNEAQ. V lost 5 bases, J lost 7 bases, and 11 bases stayed unmatched. The CDR3 loop is CASSPTGEVVQPQHF. The CDR3, as DNA: TGTGCCAGCAGCCCAACAGGGGAAGTTGTGCAGCCCCAGCATTTT.

The chain combines TRBV5-1 with TRBJ1-2; unclear D gene. The CDR3 extends over 15 amino acids. Per the germline V gene, CDR1 is SGHRS and CDR2 is YFSETQ. V dropped 4 bases and J dropped 8 bases, with 21 bases sitting between them. The CDR3 DNA follows: TGCGCCAGCAGCCCGAGGAGTGGAGACGATAGCGGCTACACCTTC. Translated: CASSPRSGDDSGYTF.

V usage is TRBV30 and J usage is TRBJ2-3; the match to TRBD2 covers 11 bases. V trimming: 4 bases; J trimming: 0 bases; junction bases outside the gene matches: 3. The CDR3 totals 15 residues. CDR1 is GTSNPN, CDR2 SVGIG, per germline (reference sequence). Here the CDR3 reads CAWNLAGGSTDTQYF. CDR3 sequence (DNA): TGTGCCTGGAATCTAGCGGGAGGCAGCACAGATACGCAGTATTTT.

This sequence joins TRBV14 and TRBJ2-5; the D gene is possibly TRBD2 (5 bases). Per the germline V gene, CDR1 is SGHDN and CDR2 is FVKESK. CDR3 length: 14 residues. V was shortened by 1 base and J by 4 bases, with 10 bases between the two germline ends. This chain's CDR3 is CASSQGLEGETQYF. CDR3 in DNA: TGTGCCAGCAGCCAAGGGCTAGAGGGAGAGACCCAGTACTTC.

The V and J genes are TRBV7-9 and TRBJ1-1; D gene unclear. Germline V gives CDR1 SEHNR, CDR2 FQNEAQ (reference sequence). Trimming took off 7 bases at V and 1 base at J, with 7 bases between the two ends. This CDR3 is built from 12 residues. The CDR3 spells CASKSTNTEAFF. CDR3 in DNA: TGTGCCAGCAAGAGCACGAACACTGAAGCTTTCTTT.

The chain joins TRBV19 to TRBJ2-1; 10 bases are shared with TRBD2. The germline CDR1 and CDR2 sequences are LNHDA and SQIVND (reference sequence). This CDR3 comprises 15 residues. With 4 bases clipped from V and 7 bases from J, the junction kept 7 bases outside the gene matches. This CDR3 reads CASSSSPAGGNEQFF. The CDR3 coding sequence is TGTGCCAGTAGTAGTTCGCCAGCGGGGGGGAATGAGCAGTTCTTC.

J is TRBJ1-2 and V is TRBV7-8, with D possibly being TRBD1 (5 bases). This CDR3 comprises 15 residues. Germline V gene data show CDR1 as SGHVS and CDR2 as FQNEAQ. The V gene lost 0 bases and the J gene lost 8 bases, with 16 bases spanning the gap. CDR3 protein: CASSLAQTGLGGYTF. Written as DNA, the CDR3 is TGTGCCAGCAGCTTAGCACAAACAGGTCTGGGAGGCTACACCTTC.

The rearrangement links TRBV2 to TRBJ2-2; possibly TRBD2 for D (6 bases). Germline assignment: CDR1 SNHLY and CDR2 FYNNEI. The germline V and J ends were trimmed by 5 bases and 5 bases, with 12 bases remaining between them. The CDR3 is 14 amino acids. In DNA form, the CDR3 reads TGTGCCAGCAGTCCGGGGGAGATAACCGGGGAGCTGTTTTTT. Protein sequence: CASSPGEITGELFF.

The chain carries TRBV2 and TRBJ2-5; 10 bases agree with TRBD2. Germline V gene data show CDR1 as SNHLY and CDR2 as FYNNEI. The CDR3 is made up of 12 amino acids. The V and J ends lost 8 bases and 5 bases, in that order; junction bases with no gene match: 2. CDR3 amino acids: CASPSGGETQYF. Here the CDR3 DNA reads TGTGCCAGCCCTAGCGGGGGTGAGACCCAGTACTTC. Looking up the rest from reference TRBV2 and TRBJ2-5 gives the full variable domain: EPEVTQTPSHQVTQMGQEVILRCVPISNHLYFYWYRQILGQKVEFLVSFYNNEISEKSEIFDDQFSVERPDGSNFTLKIRSTKLEDSAMYFCASPSGGETQYFGPGTRLLVL.

The chain has TRBV7-9 and TRBJ2-2; the D gene is possibly TRBD2 (5 bases). The CDR3 has 14 residues. Germline CDR1 SEHNR, CDR2 FQNEAQ (reference sequence). V dropped 8 bases and J dropped 5 bases, with 15 bases sitting between them. This CDR3 is CASVPGPGTGELFF. The CDR3 DNA reads TGTGCCAGCGTGCCGGGCCCGGGGACCGGGGAGCTGTTTTTT. The full variable domain, in which reference TRBV7-9 and TRBJ2-2 provide the parts outside the CDR3, is DTGVSQNPRHKITKRGQNVTFRCDPISEHNRLYWYRQTLGQGPEFLTYFQNEAQLEKSRLLSDRFSAERPKGSFSTLEIQRTEQGDSAMYLCASVPGPGTGELFFGEGSRLTVL.

The chain employs TRBV9 and TRBJ1-1; TRBD1 is a possible D gene (5 bases). Germline CDR1 reads SGDLS; CDR2 reads YYNGEE. The CDR3 consists of 15 residues. Trimming removed 2 bases from V and 0 bases from J, with 11 bases in between. The CDR3 region has the DNA TGTGCCAGCAGCGTTTTGGCAGGGATGAACACTGAAGCTTTCTTT. It specifies CASSVLAGMNTEAFF.

The rearrangement links TRBV2 to TRBJ2-3; 7 nucleotides align to TRBD2. The junction had 5 bases not matched to a gene; V was cut back by 6 bases and J by 5 bases. Germline CDR1 reads SNHLY; CDR2 reads FYNNEI. This CDR3 is built from 13 residues. CDR3 nucleotide sequence: TGTGCCAGCAGCCGGGAGGTAATAGATACGCAGTATTTT. It translates to CASSREVIDTQYF.

The J gene is TRBJ1-2, the V gene TRBV5-1; D is unclear. This CDR3 spans 14 amino acids. In germline, CDR1 is SGHRS, CDR2 YFSETQ. Deletions cut 1 base from V and 0 bases from J, with 7 bases between. This CDR3 is CASSLLAANYGYTF. In nucleotides, the CDR3 is TGCGCCAGCAGCTTGCTTGCAGCTAACTATGGCTACACCTTC. Drawing the rest from reference TRBV5-1 and TRBJ1-2, the complete variable domain is KAGVTQTPRYLIKTRGQQVTLSCSPISGHRSVSWYQQTPGQGLQFLFEYFSETQRNKGNFPGRFSGRQFSNSRSEMNVSTLELGDSALYLCASSLLAANYGYTFGSGTRLTVV.

V and J are TRBV6-5 and TRBJ2-7; 10 bases line up with TRBD2. In germline, CDR1 is MNHEY, CDR2 SVGAGI. The CDR3 runs 13 residues. Unmatched junction bases numbered 3, after V lost 6 bases and J lost 4 bases. CDR3 sequence: CASRSSGSYEQYF. Written as DNA, the CDR3 is TGTGCCAGCAGATCTAGCGGGAGTTACGAGCAGTACTTC.

V and J are TRBV7-2 and TRBJ2-1; TRBD2 is a possible D gene (5 bases). CDR1 is SGHTA and CDR2 is FQGNSA in the germline V gene. The CDR3 is 15 residues long. V lost 4 bases and J lost 4, with 14 bases in between. As DNA, the CDR3 is TGTGCCAGCAGCTGGAGGTCGGGAAGGTACAATGAGCAGTTCTTC. Its translation is CASSWRSGRYNEQFF. Full variable domain (outside the CDR3, taken from reference TRBV7-2 and TRBJ2-1): GAGVSQSPSNKVTEKGKDVELRCDPISGHTALYWYRQSLGQGLEFLIYFQGNSAPDKSGLPSDRFSAERTGGSVSTLTIQRTQQEDSAVYLCASSWRSGRYNEQFFGPGTRLTVL.

This clone was observed a handful of times. This chain joins TRBV19 and TRBJ1-2; 7 bases map to TRBD1. J lost 3 bases, V lost 5 bases, and 6 bases had no gene match. The CDR3 length is 14 residues. Germline lookup yields CDR1 LNHDA and CDR2 SQIVND (reference sequence). This chain's CDR3 is CASSPVDRDYGYTF. CDR3 bases: TGTGCCAGTAGTCCGGTCGACAGGGACTATGGCTACACCTTC.

V usage is TRBV11-2 and J usage is TRBJ1-1; 7 positions match TRBD1. The V segment lost 5 bases and the J segment 4 bases; nucleotides outside the gene matches: 10. The CDR3 totals 15 residues. CDR1 is SGHAT and CDR2 is FQNNGV in the germline V gene. The CDR3: CASSRGEGAGTEAFF. CDR3 nucleotide sequence: TGTGCCAGCAGCCGGGGTGAGGGGGCTGGCACTGAAGCTTTCTTT.

The chain combines TRBV30 with TRBJ1-5; 10 positions match TRBD1. The CDR3 runs to 16 residues. V shed 2 bases and J 4 bases; nucleotides not matched to a gene: 8. Germline values: CDR1 GTSNPN, CDR2 SVGIG (reference sequence). As DNA, the CDR3 is TGTGCCTGGAGTTTTAGGGACAGGGGCTCTAATCAGCCCCAGCATTTT. Translating it yields CAWSFRDRGSNQPQHF.

The chain carries TRBV2 and TRBJ2-1; TRBD2 matches 9 bases. Trimming cost V 4 bases and J 5 bases; bases outside gene matches: 3. The germline gives CDR1 SNHLY, CDR2 FYNNEI. This CDR3 comprises 14 residues. DNA for the CDR3: TGTGCCAGCAGTGGGCGGGGGGGTGACAATGAGCAGTTCTTC. Translated, it gives CASSGRGGDNEQFF.

This clone showed up just a few times. The V and J genes are TRBV6-2 or TRBV6-3 and TRBJ2-3; 11 bases map to TRBD1. Germline V gives CDR1 MNHEY, CDR2 SVGEGT. This CDR3 contains 14 residues. V dropped 5 bases and J dropped 6; count of bases not matched to a gene: 4. CDR3 nucleotides: TGTGCCAGCAGTCCCCGGACAGGGGGCGATACGCAGTATTTT. This sequence encodes CASSPRTGGDTQYF.

The rearrangement joins TRBV28 to TRBJ1-1; weak D call: TRBD1 (5 bases). V dropped 6 bases and J dropped 3 bases, with 17 bases sitting between them. CDR3 length: 15 residues. Germline-derived CDR1 and CDR2 are MDHEN and SYDVKM. The CDR3 sequence: CASRVEGSRYTEAFF. The CDR3 DNA follows: TGTGCCAGCAGGGTGGAGGGGTCGAGGTACACTGAAGCTTTCTTT.

The CDR3 nucleotides are TGTGCCAGCAGCTTAAGGGGGAGGACAGGGGAAGAGACCCAGTACTTC. Amino acids: CASSLRGRTGEETQYF. The V gene is TRBV7-9, the J gene TRBJ2-5; 9 bases agree with TRBD1. The length of the CDR3 is 16 residues. After removal of 2 bases from V and 3 bases from J, the junction contained 7 bases not matched to a gene. CDR1 is SEHNR and CDR2 is FQNEAQ in the germline V gene (reference sequence).

The chain carries TRBV19 and TRBJ1-1; possibly TRBD1 for D (6 bases). Germline CDR1 reads LNHDA; CDR2 reads SQIVND (reference sequence). Trimming shortened V by 4 bases and J by 2 bases, and 11 bases separated the two germline ends. There are 14 residues in the CDR3. The CDR3 region has the DNA TGTGCCAGTAGTAAACGGACAGATAACACTGAAGCTTTCTTT. It specifies CASSKRTDNTEAFF.

V usage is TRBV3-1 (or the pseudogene TRBV3-2) and J usage is TRBJ2-3, with a weak D call TRBD2 (6 bases). CDR3 length: 16 amino acids. Germline CDR1 and CDR2: LGHDT and YNNKEL (reference sequence). Trimming took off 1 base at V and 1 base at J, with 12 bases between the two ends. The CDR3 DNA sequence: TGTGCCAGCAGCCAAGGCGGGGCCCCACGCACAGATACGCAGTATTTT. Translating it yields CASSQGGAPRTDTQYF.

V gene TRBV18 combines with J gene TRBJ2-7; D is possibly TRBD1 (5 bases). V was trimmed by 6 bases and J by 2 bases, leaving 11 bases between them. This CDR3 is built from 13 residues. Germline assignment: CDR1 KGHSH and CDR2 LQKENI. In nucleotides, the CDR3 is TGTGCCAGCTCTCTCACGACAGCCTACGAGCAGTACTTC. It translates to CASSLTTAYEQYF.

Details on this clone: The same CDR3 arises from other DNA sequences in this sample as well. The rearrangement joins TRBV5-4 to TRBJ1-5, with 8 bases identical to TRBD1. Trimming at V came to 2 bases and at J to 2 bases, leaving 3 bases not matched to a gene. Germline CDR1 reads SGHNT; CDR2 reads YYREEE (reference sequence). CDR3 length: 15 amino acids. The CDR3: CASSLGQGGNQPQHF. CDR3 DNA: TGTGCCAGCAGCTTAGGACAGGGTGGCAATCAGCCCCAGCATTTT.

The chain combines TRBV12-5 with TRBJ2-2, with 8 positions matching TRBD1. There are 15 residues in the CDR3. The germline gives CDR1 LGHNT, CDR2 FRNRAP. V lost 4 bases and J lost 5; bases outside the gene matches: 6. DNA of the CDR3: TGTGCTAGTGGTTCCGGGACAGGAAGGACCGGGGAGCTGTTTTTT. Its translation: CASGSGTGRTGELFF.